This T cell receptor beta chain derives from a study of CD8+ T cells in alopecia areata. About the study: Tofacitinib lasted 6 to 18 months, then 6 months off drug. General study results and limits: Affected scalp, especially in alopecia totalis/universalis, had a higher clonality than normal scalp did. Persistence during tofacitinib was seen for many expanded lesional clones in scalp and blood.

Sequencing templates came from extracted RNA that was reverse transcribed into cDNA. Using immunoSEQ multiplex PCR, the repertoire was profiled, and TCRdb retains in-frame clones only, with some absent. Found here are some 5,400 clones, about 65% of them singletons; the top ten hold more than 10%. With regard to this clone: The antigen remains unidentified.

Trimming stripped 7 bases from V and 5 bases from J, with 6 bases between. CDR1 is SNHLY and CDR2 is FYNNEI in the germline V gene. This CDR3 has 12 residues. Stated treatment: oral pan-JAK inhibitor, 5-10 mg twice daily. In alopecia areata patients, both lesional scalp punch biopsies and peripheral blood were collected. Material: skin, obtained at week 24, from a patient treated with tofacitinib. This TCR was sampled from a human donor with alopecia areata. The V call is TRBV2, the J call TRBJ1-6; D unresolved. CDR3 protein: CASMGNNSPLHF. In DNA form, the CDR3 reads TGTGCCAGCATGGGTAATAATTCACCCCTCCACTTT.